The present entry profiles one T cell receptor (beta chain) with its context. This entry is derived from a study of glioma-infiltrating T cells after dendritic cell vaccination. The sample's time point: after dendritic cell vaccination, including at tumor progression/relapse. The primer mix had 60 V beta and 13 J beta primers. Assay: immunoSEQ multiplex PCR; the TCRdb copy retains only in-frame clones and omits some. Counted here are about 65,000 clones, about nine tenths occurring once; the ten biggest clones make up 11%. This clonotype was sampled from a human donor with glioblastoma. Material: blood, obtained after dendritic cell vaccination.

The CDR3 reads CASYRVGGSSYNEQFF. CDR3 nucleotide sequence: TGTGCCAGCTATAGGGTGGGGGGGAGCTCCTACAATGAGCAGTTCTTC. The chain carries TRBV11-3 and TRBJ2-1; 7 bases align to TRBD2. The germline CDR1 and CDR2 sequences are SGHNT and YENEEA. Germline trimming cut 8 bases from V and 0 bases from J; bases unmatched to any gene: 10. The length of the CDR3 is 16 residues.